This T cell receptor beta chain was captured by sequencing in a study of sequential checkpoint blockade in melanoma (dated by TCRdb to about 2019). Context from the whole study: Patients were assigned by 1:1 randomization to either first-line nivolumab followed by ipilimumab (arm A) or ipilimumab followed by nivolumab (arm B). Maintenance nivolumab was given following each of the two trial sequences. DNA from 91 pretreatment melanoma tumor samples underwent TCRbeta immunosequencing. Matched tumor biopsies were taken from twenty-two patients before treatment and at week 13, after single-agent nivolumab (arm A) or ipilimumab (arm B). Roughly three quarters of the matched pre- and post-treatment tumor biopsy pairs came from the same lesion. Overall study results and their limits: Small sample sizes and reduced statistical power limited the within-arm analyses of tumor T-cell fraction. Among patients in arm A, the nivolumab-first arm, pretreatment tumor TIL clonality was associated with response (P = .04). Tumor T-cell fraction and clonality were found to correlate with PD-L1 staining and CD8+ T-cell counts but not with mutational load. Clinical benefit was about 30 times more likely to be achieved by patients whose tumor T-cell fraction and clonality increased by week 13. The response-prediction model combining TCR metrics and mutation burden needs validation in larger, independent patient cohorts.

The immunoSEQ Assay was used to immunosequence TCRbeta CDR3 regions from genomic DNA. Prior to high-throughput sequencing, genomic DNA was amplified by bias-controlled multiplex PCR. The authors' pipeline ran thus. To quantify the absolute abundance of each unique TCRbeta CDR3 region, the sequences were collapsed and filtered. Clonality was defined as 1 minus Pielou's evenness and was calculated using productive rearrangements only. Tumor T-cell fraction was calculated by normalizing TCRbeta template counts to the amount of usable DNA, which was estimated from several housekeeping genes. A previously published method was used to identify clones with significantly greater frequencies in on-treatment samples than in baseline samples. In its TCRdb copy, this immuneACCESS table keeps in-frame sequences only and misses some clones. Where compared with another copy, unresolved V genes explain less than half of these, and the others have no known cause. V, J and clone size are those of that table, while D and trimming were read from the DNA. The sample yields a few thousand clones; approximately 20% were counted once. Of the sample, less than 20% falls within the top ten clones.

Sample treatment or condition, as interpreted from the label and publication: randomized to nivolumab then ipilimumab (arm A) or the reverse (arm B). None of the trial patients had been given prior DNA-damaging chemotherapy. The samples were obtained from melanoma patients enrolled in CheckMate 064, an open-label, randomized phase II trial testing sequential checkpoint blockade. Genomic DNA from formalin-fixed paraffin-embedded (FFPE) tissue samples served as the input for tumor TCR sequencing. Comments on this clone: Its cognate antigen has yet to be identified. There are no base qualities to consult, and no much larger clone falls within one base.

Including cysteine and phenylalanine, the CDR3 has 16 amino acids. Only the CDR3 part of the read is kept: 48 bases, read in frame from the first base. The germline V and J ends show losses of 0 bases and 9 bases respectively, and no gene match explains 7 bases of the junction. The germline V gene (reference sequence) yields LNHNV for CDR1 and YYDKDF for CDR2. Recombination joined TRBV15 with TRBJ2-2, and TRBD2 aligns with 10 junction nucleotides. This sequence was found in a human donor with melanoma. Sequencing used tumor tissue (inferred from file names), obtained from a patient given nivolumab and ipilimumab in sequence. In nucleotide form, the sequence is TGTGCCACCAGCAGAGATGGCCTAGCGGGAGTCAGGGAGCTGTTTTTT. Its product reads: CATSRDGLAGVRELFF.